Below, 6 T cell receptor beta chains from the same sample are listed, as sequenced in a study of blood T cell repertoires in COVID-19. Clones were read by immunoSEQ multiplex PCR, and TCRdb kept only the in-frame ones, dropping some. The sample contains about 150,000 clones, around 80% of which appear only once. Sequencing was performed on peripheral blood. The receptor source for this set is a man in his fifties or sixties with acute or convalescent COVID-19.

The chain links TRBV4-3 to TRBJ2-3; unclear D gene. From germline, CDR1 is LGHNA and CDR2 YSLEER. Trimming pared 2 bases from V and 4 bases from J, leaving 7 bases between. This CDR3 has 13 amino acids. The CDR3 nucleotides are TGCGCCAGCAGCCAAAAGTCGGCAGATACGCAGTATTTT. Its protein product is CASSQKSADTQYF.

This chain links TRBV30 with TRBJ2-1; perhaps TRBD1 as D (6 bases). Germline V gene sequence: CDR1 GTSNPN, CDR2 SVGIG (reference sequence). The length of the CDR3 is 13 residues. The germline V and J ends were trimmed by 7 bases and 1 base, with 11 bases remaining between them. The CDR3 loop is CASSGASYNEQFF. The CDR3 region has the DNA TGTGCCTCTTCAGGGGCTTCCTACAATGAGCAGTTCTTC.

The CDR3 reads CASSEGSGRHEQYF. The CDR3 DNA reads as TGTGCCAGCAGTGAAGGTTCAGGGAGGCACGAGCAGTACTTC. V usage is TRBV2 and J usage is TRBJ2-7; weak D call: TRBD2 (6 bases). The CDR3 is 14 residues long. Germline loops: CDR1 SNHLY, CDR2 FYNNEI. The V end was cut by 1 base, the J end by 5 bases, with 12 bases between.

The CDR3: CASSLGPGANYGYTF. CDR3 DNA: TGTGCCAGCAGTTTGGGGCCCGGAGCTAACTATGGCTACACCTTC. This rearrangement joins TRBV6-5 to TRBJ1-2, with D possibly matching TRBD1 (5 bases). The CDR3 has 15 residues. Germline V lookup: CDR1 MNHEY, CDR2 SVGAGI. Deletions cut 4 bases from V and 0 bases from J, with 12 bases between.

This chain connects TRBV5-1 to TRBJ2-1; 9 bases fit TRBD1. CDR3 size: 14 residues. The trim removed 0 bases at V and 5 bases at J, leaving 0 bases unmatched. Germline-derived CDR1 and CDR2 are SGHRS and YFSETQ. The CDR3 sequence is CASSLGQGDNEQFF. Written as DNA, the CDR3 is TGCGCCAGCAGCTTGGGACAGGGGGACAATGAGCAGTTCTTC.

The chain employs TRBV6-4 and TRBJ2-1; the D is unclear. The CDR3 loop spans 14 amino acids. The germline gives CDR1 MRHNA, CDR2 SNTAGT. Trimming removed 0 bases from V and 8 bases from J, with 11 bases in between. CDR3 region: CASSDSSISDEQFF. CDR3 DNA sequence: TGTGCCAGCAGTGACTCGAGTATCAGCGATGAGCAGTTCTTC.